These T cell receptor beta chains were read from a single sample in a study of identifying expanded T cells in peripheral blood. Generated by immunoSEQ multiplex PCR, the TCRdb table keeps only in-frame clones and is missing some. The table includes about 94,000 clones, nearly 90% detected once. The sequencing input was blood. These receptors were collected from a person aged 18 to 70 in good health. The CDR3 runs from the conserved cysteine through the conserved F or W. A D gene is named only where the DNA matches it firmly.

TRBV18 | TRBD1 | CASSPGQGNQPQHF
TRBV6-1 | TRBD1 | CASRKDRDPSPLHF
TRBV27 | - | CASSPRVNTGELFF
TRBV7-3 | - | CASSSTADTEQFF
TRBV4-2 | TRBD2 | CASSQGGLAGLSYEQYF
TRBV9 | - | CASSPGPSGAYGYTF
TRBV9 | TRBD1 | CASSVAGTGGPGQETQYF
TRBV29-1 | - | CSVEIPQGIKYGYTF
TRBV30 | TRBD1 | CAWSRGTGDEQYF
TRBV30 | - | CAWTSGADTQYF